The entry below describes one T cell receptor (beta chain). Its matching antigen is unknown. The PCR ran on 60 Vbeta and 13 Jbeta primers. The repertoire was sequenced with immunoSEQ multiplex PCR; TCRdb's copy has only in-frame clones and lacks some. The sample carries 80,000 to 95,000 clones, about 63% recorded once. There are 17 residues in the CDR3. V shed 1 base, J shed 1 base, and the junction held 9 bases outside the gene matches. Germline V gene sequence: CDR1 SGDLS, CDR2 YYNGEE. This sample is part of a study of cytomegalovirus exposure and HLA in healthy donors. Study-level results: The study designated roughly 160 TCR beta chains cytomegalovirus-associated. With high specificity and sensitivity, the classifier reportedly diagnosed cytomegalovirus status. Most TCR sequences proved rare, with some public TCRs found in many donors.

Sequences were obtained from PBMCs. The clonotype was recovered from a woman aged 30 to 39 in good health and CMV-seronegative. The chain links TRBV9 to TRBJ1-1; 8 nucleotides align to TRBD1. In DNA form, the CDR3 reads TGTGCCAGCAGCGTATGGGGGAGACAGGGGACGAACACTGAAGCTTTCTTT. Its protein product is CASSVWGRQGTNTEAFF.